Listed here are 15 T cell receptor beta chains from one sample, sequenced in a study of naive and memory T cell subsets. Two oligonucleotides, mixed equimolar, formed the beta constant-region primer covering TRBC1 and TRBC2. Nested alpha and beta constant-region primers with the SP2 primer drove four PCR rounds on ligated cDNA. TCRdb analysed the UMI-ligation and nested PCR reads with MiXCR anew, one entry per CDR3 protein. The sample consists of 95,000 to 150,000 distinct CDR3 sequences, 36% of them appearing once. Sequencing was carried out using central memory CD4+ T cells from blood. Every receptor here comes from a human donor in good health.

Only one count was recorded for this clonotype. V gene TRBV6-5 combines with J gene TRBJ2-7, with D unresolved. The germline V gene encodes CDR1 MNHEY and CDR2 SVGAGI. This CDR3 spans 15 amino acids. V was cut by 0 bases and J by 0 bases, with 9 bases left in between. The DNA for the CDR3 is TGTGCCAGCAGTTACTCTAGGGTTAACTCCTACGAGCAGTACTTC. Its protein is CASSYSRVNSYEQYF.

J is TRBJ2-3 and V is TRBV6-5; 7 bases fit TRBD2. CDR1 is MNHEY, CDR2 SVGAGI, per germline. CDR3 length: 15 amino acids. The ends lost 6 bases at V and 1 base at J; junction bases unmatched: 7. CDR3 coding DNA: TGTGCCAGCAGCCAAATCCTAGCGGGCACAGATACGCAGTATTTT. Protein product: CASSQILAGTDTQYF.

The gene calls are TRBV6-5 and TRBJ1-4; 9 nucleotides line up with TRBD1. The CDR3 spans 16 residues. From germline, CDR1 is MNHEY and CDR2 SVGAGI. V trimming: 2 bases; J trimming: 8 bases; junction bases outside the gene matches: 9. The DNA of the CDR3 is TGTGCCAGCAGTTACCGCGCGGGACAGGGAAAGGAAAAACTGTTTTTT. Amino acid sequence: CASSYRAGQGKEKLFF.

This clonotype was seen only a few times. The rearrangement uses TRBV4-3 and TRBJ2-1; D call uncertain. This CDR3 spans 15 amino acids. Trimming pared 0 bases from V and 4 bases from J, leaving 10 bases between. Germline V gene data show CDR1 as LGHNA and CDR2 as YSLEER. The CDR3: CASSQDLTSYNEQFF. The CDR3 DNA sequence: TGCGCCAGCAGCCAAGATCTGACTTCTTACAATGAGCAGTTCTTC.

The CDR3 protein is CASSFSGGLTDTQYF. CDR3 in DNA: TGTGCCAGCAGCTTTTCAGGGGGTCTCACAGATACGCAGTATTTT. The V call is TRBV11-2, the J call TRBJ2-3, with 7 bases identical to TRBD1. The junction had 5 bases not matched to a gene; V was cut back by 3 bases and J by 2 bases. This CDR3 has 15 residues. Germline CDR1 is SGHAT and CDR2 is FQNNGV.

The chain employs TRBV30 and TRBJ2-2; D is unresolved. Trimming stripped 4 bases from V and 6 bases from J, with 6 bases between. From germline, CDR1 is GTSNPN and CDR2 SVGIG (reference sequence). The CDR3 has 11 residues. In DNA form, the CDR3 reads TGTGCCTGGAATAGACCCGGGGAGCTGTTTTTT. Protein product: CAWNRPGELFF.

The chain has TRBV18 and TRBJ2-5; 9 bases fit TRBD1. The V gene end was trimmed by 2 bases and the J gene end by 1 base; junction bases not matched to a gene: 2. Germline CDR1 KGHSH, CDR2 LQKENI. The CDR3 is 15 residues long. The CDR3 DNA sequence: TGTGCCAGCTCACCAAAACAGGGGGCCCAAGAGACCCAGTACTTC. It codes for CASSPKQGAQETQYF.

The V and J genes are TRBV20-1 and TRBJ1-1; TRBD1 is a possible D gene (5 bases). CDR3 size: 15 residues. Deletions cut 5 bases from V and 0 bases from J, with 16 bases between. The germline gives CDR1 DFQATT, CDR2 SNEGSKA (reference sequence). This chain's CDR3 is CSALRPTGMNTEAFF. The CDR3 nucleotides are TGCAGTGCTCTCCGCCCCACAGGCATGAACACTGAAGCTTTCTTT.

The sample holds a few counts of this clonotype. The rearrangement joins TRBV6-2 or TRBV6-3 to TRBJ1-5, with TRBD1 matching 8 bases. The germline V gene has CDR1 MNHEY and CDR2 SVGEGT. There are 17 residues in the CDR3. Losses at the gene ends were 2 bases for V and 1 base for J; bases not matched to a gene: 7. As DNA, the CDR3 is TGTGCCAGCAGTTACCCGACAGGGGAGGGCAGCAATCAGCCCCAGCATTTT. This sequence encodes CASSYPTGEGSNQPQHF.

This clonotype has only a few counts. The V call is TRBV20-1, the J call TRBJ2-7; D remains unclear. CDR1 is DFQATT and CDR2 is SNEGSKA in the germline V gene (reference sequence). The CDR3 covers 12 residues. V was shortened by 3 bases and J by 3 bases, with 9 bases between the two germline ends. CDR3 nucleotide sequence: TGCAGTGCTAGTGGGTCGTACTACGAGCAGTACTTC. It specifies CSASGSYYEQYF.

This sequence joins TRBV12-5 and TRBJ2-1; D may be TRBD1 (5 bases). V was cut by 2 bases and J by 0 bases, with 14 bases left in between. From germline, CDR1 is LGHNT and CDR2 FRNRAP. The CDR3 is 17 residues long. In nucleotides, the CDR3 is TGTGCTAGTGGTTTGCTTTGGGGCGGAAGCTCCTACAATGAGCAGTTCTTC. Amino acids: CASGLLWGGSSYNEQFF. Complete variable domain (other parts from reference TRBV12-5 and TRBJ2-1): DARVTQTPRHKVTEMGQEVTMRCQPILGHNTVFWYRQTMMQGLELLAYFRNRAPLDDSGMPKDRFSAEMPDATLATLKIQPSEPRDSAVYFCASGLLWGGSSYNEQFFGPGTRLTVL.

This clonotype was counted only a few times. The chain combines TRBV3-1 with TRBJ2-3; D is uncertain. Per the germline V gene, CDR1 is LGHDT and CDR2 is YNNKEL (reference sequence). CDR3 length equals 14 residues. With 4 bases removed from V and 1 base from J, the gap between germline ends came to 9 bases. In DNA form, the CDR3 reads TGTGCCAGCAGCCCGTATACGGGCACAGATACGCAGTATTTT. Its protein product is CASSPYTGTDTQYF.

The table lists this clonotype with a count of one. V is TRBV5-6 and J is TRBJ2-5, with a possible D match to TRBD1 (6 bases). Germline CDR1 and CDR2: SGHDT and YYEEEE. The CDR3 has 16 residues. The V end lost 4 bases, the J end lost 0 bases, and 16 bases lay between the germline ends. As DNA, the CDR3 is TGTGCCAGCAGCCCAGCAGGGGCCCGTCACCAAGAGACCCAGTACTTC. This sequence encodes CASSPAGARHQETQYF.

This chain joins TRBV7-2 and TRBJ1-2, with D possibly matching TRBD1 (6 bases). V was clipped by 1 base and J by 4 bases, with 10 bases between them. CDR1 is SGHTA and CDR2 is FQGNSA in the germline V gene. CDR3 length: 14 amino acids. CDR3 sequence reads: CASSLVKTGYGYTF. The CDR3 coding sequence is TGTGCCAGCAGCTTAGTAAAGACAGGCTATGGCTACACCTTC.

This clonotype has just a few counts. This chain joins TRBV3-1 and TRBJ2-3; 8 bases map to TRBD2. V shed 4 bases, J shed 3 bases, and the junction held 6 bases outside the gene matches. The germline gives CDR1 LGHDT, CDR2 YNNKEL (reference sequence). The CDR3 extends over 15 amino acids. Written as DNA, the CDR3 is TGTGCCAGCAGCCCAGCGGGAGTCAGGACAGATACGCAGTATTTT. It translates to CASSPAGVRTDTQYF.